The 12 T cell receptor beta chains below were found in one sample sequenced in a study of blood T cell repertoires in COVID-19. Only in-frame clones appear in the TCRdb table, and some are missing; sequencing was by immunoSEQ multiplex PCR. Of about 240,000 clones listed, 70% to 90% are singletons. What was sequenced was peripheral blood. Receptors originate from a man aged 50 to 60 with COVID-19, enrolled during active disease.

V usage is TRBV30 and J usage is TRBJ2-7; 7 bases are a match to TRBD1. The CDR3 is made up of 14 amino acids. J lost 3 bases, V lost 5 bases, and 10 bases had no gene match. Germline V CDR1 and CDR2: GTSNPN, SVGIG (reference sequence). This CDR3 reads CAWDSGTAFYEQYF. The CDR3 region has the DNA TGTGCCTGGGACTCCGGGACAGCCTTCTACGAGCAGTACTTC.

The V and J genes are TRBV4-1 and TRBJ1-3; D unclear. This CDR3 is 16 amino acids long. The germline V and J ends were trimmed by 0 bases and 4 bases, with 13 bases remaining between them. CDR1 is MGHRA, CDR2 YSYEKL, per germline. The CDR3: CASSQEPGTRGNTIYF. The DNA for the CDR3 is TGCGCCAGCAGCCAAGAGCCGGGAACTCGCGGAAACACCATATATTTT.

The chain couples TRBV10-3 to TRBJ1-1; 8 bases map to TRBD1. This CDR3 region has 14 residues. From germline, CDR1 is ENHRY and CDR2 SYGVKD. V lost 4 bases to trimming and J lost 1 base; unmatched junction nucleotides: 2. The CDR3 region is CAISGGTGNTEAFF. The DNA for the CDR3 is TGTGCCATCAGTGGGGGGACAGGGAACACTGAAGCTTTCTTT.

The chain combines TRBV5-1 with TRBJ2-3; 8 positions agree with TRBD1. From germline, CDR1 is SGHRS and CDR2 YFSETQ. The trim removed 0 bases at V and 0 bases at J, leaving 12 bases unmatched. The CDR3 is made up of 19 amino acids. This chain's CDR3 is CASSLGGFGQGFSTDTQYF. The CDR3 region has the DNA TGCGCCAGCAGCTTGGGTGGTTTTGGACAGGGCTTTAGCACAGATACGCAGTATTTT.

The CDR3 nucleotides read TGTGCCAGCAGTTACTTACCTTGGGCCGAAAATCAGCCCCAGCATTTT. Translating it yields CASSYLPWAENQPQHF. This chain connects TRBV6-2 or TRBV6-3 to TRBJ1-5; D not resolved. Germline CDR1 reads MNHEY; CDR2 reads SVGEGT. Deletions cut 1 base from V and 4 bases from J, with 14 bases between. The CDR3 covers 16 residues.

This chain joins TRBV11-2 and TRBJ1-4, with D perhaps matching TRBD1 (5 bases). The V end lost 3 bases, the J end lost 8 bases, and 7 bases lay between the germline ends. CDR3 size: 12 residues. Germline-derived CDR1 and CDR2 are SGHAT and FQNNGV. CDR3 coding DNA: TGTGCCAGCAGCTTTACAGGCGAAAAACTGTTTTTT. Its translation is CASSFTGEKLFF.

This chain links TRBV5-1 with TRBJ1-5, with D tentatively TRBD1 (5 bases). With 0 bases removed from V and 0 bases from J, the gap between germline ends came to 7 bases. Germline V gene sequence: CDR1 SGHRS, CDR2 YFSETQ. CDR3 length: 15 residues. The CDR3 sequence: CASSLGQNSNQPQHF. CDR3 DNA sequence: TGCGCCAGCAGCTTGGGACAGAATAGCAATCAGCCCCAGCATTTT.

This sequence joins TRBV29-1 and TRBJ2-7, with no clear D. The V gene's germline CDR1 is SQVTM and CDR2 ANQGSEA. CDR3 length: 11 amino acids. Trimming removed 4 bases at V and 6 bases at J, with 10 bases between. As DNA, the CDR3 is TGCAGCGTTGCCCTTTTCTTCGAGCAGTACTTC. It codes for CSVALFFEQYF.

V gene TRBV6-5 combines with J gene TRBJ2-5, with D unclear. Germline lookup yields CDR1 MNHEY and CDR2 SVGAGI. The CDR3 has 14 residues. V was trimmed by 1 base and J by 2 bases, leaving 8 bases between them. CDR3 in amino acids: CASSYLVGQETQYF. The DNA of the CDR3 is TGTGCCAGCAGTTACTTGGTCGGTCAAGAGACCCAGTACTTC.

V gene TRBV19 combines with J gene TRBJ2-5; TRBD1 might be the D (6 bases). CDR3 length: 14 residues. The germline V gene has CDR1 LNHDA and CDR2 SQIVND (reference sequence). V was pared by 7 bases and J by 4 bases, with 16 bases between. CDR3 residues: CASKGDIGGETQYF. Written as DNA, the CDR3 is TGTGCCAGTAAGGGTGACATAGGGGGAGAGACCCAGTACTTC.

This rearrangement joins TRBV5-1 to TRBJ2-5; D possibly corresponds to TRBD1 (5 bases). The ends were cut back, 0 bases at V and 2 bases at J, with 14 bases in the middle. The CDR3 loop spans 16 amino acids. The germline V gene encodes CDR1 SGHRS and CDR2 YFSETQ. This CDR3 reads CASSLGLGASQETQYF. As DNA, the CDR3 is TGCGCCAGCAGCTTGGGATTAGGGGCCTCTCAAGAGACCCAGTACTTC.

This rearrangement joins TRBV7-9 to TRBJ2-7; 7 bases fit TRBD1. Germline CDR1 is SEHNR and CDR2 is FQNEAQ (reference sequence). J was trimmed by 5 bases and V by 6 bases; bases with no gene match: 10. The CDR3 sequence is 14 residues long. This CDR3 is CASSFGQGVHEQYF. The CDR3 coding sequence is TGTGCCAGCAGTTTTGGGCAGGGGGTACACGAGCAGTACTTC.